This T cell receptor beta chain was identified during a study of OX40 agonist ivuxolimab in advanced cancers. Whole-study findings and limits: Still undetermined is the antigen specificity of the expanded peripheral T cells.

Concerning this clone: Its antigen remains unidentified.

The method was immunoSEQ multiplex PCR; TCRdb's version includes in-frame clones alone and lacks a portion of them. The data hold just over 30,000 clones, with 86% observed a single time. Unmatched junction bases numbered 6, after V lost 4 bases and J lost 4 bases. There are 14 residues in the CDR3. Per germline, CDR1 SGDLS and CDR2 YYNGEE. This TCR was recovered from an adult with an advanced solid tumor such as melanoma, head and neck, liver or kidney cancer. This chain uses TRBV9 with TRBJ2-5, with 8 bases lining up with TRBD1. This specimen was CD4+ or CD8+ T cells sorted from blood, taken in a trial of the OX40 agonist ivuxolimab. This chain's CDR3 is CASSMDREGETQYF. CDR3 nucleotide sequence: TGTGCCAGCAGCATGGACAGGGAAGGAGAGACCCAGTACTTC. Together with reference TRBV9 and TRBJ2-5, the CDR3 gives the full variable domain: DSGVTQTPKHLITATGQRVTLRCSPRSGDLSVYWYQQSLDQGLQFLIQYYNGEERAKGNILERFSAQQFPDLHSELNLSSLELGDSALYFCASSMDREGETQYFGPGTRLLVL.